A selection of T cell receptor beta chains follows, all from one sample in a study of cytomegalovirus exposure and HLA in healthy donors. Assay used: immunoSEQ multiplex PCR; TCRdb lists only in-frame clones, some missing. The sample lists 65,000 to 75,000 clones, approximately 67% occurring once. What was sequenced was PBMCs. The receptors were gathered from a woman in her 30s in good health and CMV-seronegative. Both conserved end residues are part of each CDR3. Each record gives: D gene, V gene, clone size, J gene, CDR3 DNA, CDR3 protein. A D gene is named only where the DNA matches it firmly. A row's size may be missing; if present it is once, few, many or a size class.

>.|TRBV7-9|.|TRBJ1-6
TGTTCCAGCAGCCGGGGGAGGTCATCCAATAATTCACCCCTCCACTTT
CSSSRGRSSNNSPLHF
>.|TRBV7-9|.|TRBJ2-3
TGTGCCAGCAGCTTAGAGACAGTCACAGATACGCAGTATTTT
CASSLETVTDTQYF
>TRBD1|TRBV11-3|.|TRBJ2-2
TGTGCCAGCAGCTTAGATTGGGGGACAGGGAGACCTGCCGGGGAGCTGTTTTTT
CASSLDWGTGRPAGELFF
>.|TRBV28|few|TRBJ1-5
TGTGCCAGCAGTTCAGGGGATCAGCCCCAGCATTTT
CASSSGDQPQHF
>.|TRBV9|.|TRBJ2-3
TGTGCCAGCAGCGTAGGAGGGTCTCTCACAGATACGCAGTATTTT
CASSVGGSLTDTQYF
>.|TRBV19|.|TRBJ2-5
TGTGCCAGTAGTATCGAGGCTACTGGATCGCAAGAGACCCAGTACTTC
CASSIEATGSQETQYF
>TRBD2|TRBV30|.|TRBJ2-1
TGTGCCTGGAGTGCCCTAGCGGGGGGGCCGAGTGAGCAGTTCTTC
CAWSALAGGPSEQFF
>TRBD1|TRBV5-8|.|TRBJ1-5
TGTGCCAGCAGCGGAACAGGGGGGGATCAGCCCCAGCATTTT
CASSGTGGDQPQHF
>.|TRBV10-3|.|TRBJ1-2
TGTGCCATCAGTGTGACGGCGGCGGAGGGCTACACCTTC
CAISVTAAEGYTF
>TRBD1|TRBV2|few|TRBJ2-3
TGTGCCAGCAGTGAAGGTCAGGGGGCAGTCACAGATACGCAGTATTTT
CASSEGQGAVTDTQYF
>.|TRBV2|few|TRBJ1-3
TGTGCCAGCAGCGTAGGGGTAAAGGGAAACACCATATATTTT
CASSVGVKGNTIYF
>.|TRBV13|.|TRBJ1-5
TGTGCCAGCAGCGCGGGGTTTTCGAGCAATCAGCCCCAGCATTTT
CASSAGFSSNQPQHF
>.|TRBV5-4|.|TRBJ2-7
TGTGCCAGCAGCTTTGGAGGGGCCCTCGGCTACGAGCAGTACTTC
CASSFGGALGYEQYF
>.|TRBV7-2|few|TRBJ2-7
TGTGCCAGCAGCTTAGATTCTGTAGCTAGCGACTCCTACGAGCAGTACTTC
CASSLDSVASDSYEQYF
>TRBD2|TRBV5-6|.|TRBJ2-5
TGTGCCAGCAGCTTGGGGGGAGGGCAAGAGACCCAGTACTTC
CASSLGGGQETQYF
>TRBD1|TRBV5-4|.|TRBJ2-6
TGTGCCAGCAGCTTTTGGGACAGGGTCGATCTCTCTGGGGCCAACGTCCTGACTTTC
CASSFWDRVDLSGANVLTF
>.|TRBV9|.|TRBJ1-4
TGTGCCAGCAGCGGTGGGGGGTTTGAAAAACTGTTTTTT
CASSGGGFEKLFF
>.|TRBV11-2|.|TRBJ1-4
TGTGCCAGCAGATCCTGGAGTAACCCGAATGAAAAACTGTTTTTT
CASRSWSNPNEKLFF
>.|TRBV18|.|TRBJ1-1
TGTGCCAGCTCACCGGGGCAGGGAGGGAGTTTCACTGAAGCTTTCTTT
CASSPGQGGSFTEAFF
>TRBD1|TRBV5-1|.|TRBJ1-3
TGCGCCAGCAGCCAAGGGACAGCTGGAAACACCATATATTTT
CASSQGTAGNTIYF
>.|TRBV9|.|TRBJ2-3
TGTGCCAGCTGCCGGGCGGGGAACACAGATACGCAGTATTTT
CASCRAGNTDTQYF
>TRBD1|TRBV7-3|.|TRBJ2-2
TGTGCCAGCAGGCCGAGGGGACAGGAGAACACCGGGGAGCTGTTTTTT
CASRPRGQENTGELFF
>.|TRBV28|.|TRBJ1-6
TGTGCCAGCAGTTTATGGGTAGGGAGTTCACCCCTCCACTTT
CASSLWVGSSPLHF
>.|TRBV11-2|few|TRBJ1-1
TGTGCCAGCAGCTTAGGGGTGGGGGGCACTGAAGCTTTCTTT
CASSLGVGGTEAFF
>TRBD2|TRBV5-1|.|TRBJ2-3
TGCGCCAGCAGCTTGCAACTAGCGGGGGGCACAGATACGCAGTATTTT
CASSLQLAGGTDTQYF
>TRBD1|TRBV7-8|few|TRBJ1-1
TGTGCCAGCAGCCTATACGGGACAGACACTGAAGCTTTCTTT
CASSLYGTDTEAFF
>.|TRBV2|.|TRBJ2-5
TGTGCCAGCAGTGAGGGCCCAACTGGAGAGACCCAGTACTTC
CASSEGPTGETQYF
>.|TRBV4-3|once|TRBJ2-3
TGCGCCAGCAGCCAAGATGAGGAAGATACGCAGTATTTT
CASSQDEEDTQYF
>TRBD1|TRBV27|.|TRBJ2-7
TGTGCCAGCATAGAGACAGGGGATTCCTCTTCGTACGAGCAGTACTTC
CASIETGDSSSYEQYF
>.|TRBV6-6|.|TRBJ2-3
TGTGCCAGCTTACAGGAACCCACAGATACGCAGTATTTT
CASLQEPTDTQYF
>.|TRBV7-8|once|TRBJ2-2
TGTGCCAGCAGAACCCGGGTGCCGAACACCGGGGAGCTGTTTTTT
CASRTRVPNTGELFF
>TRBD2|TRBV5-1|.|TRBJ2-3
TGCGCCAGCAGCTTGGATTCGGGCGGGGGGGCAAATACGCAGTATTTT
CASSLDSGGGANTQYF
>.|TRBV7-6|.|TRBJ2-7
TGTGCCAGCAGCTTAGCATCATCCTACGAGCAGTACTTC
CASSLASSYEQYF
>.|TRBV5-4|.|TRBJ1-6
TGTGCCAGCAGCTTGGCAGGGAGGGATAATTCACCCCTCCACTTT
CASSLAGRDNSPLHF
>.|TRBV28|.|TRBJ1-6
TGTGCCAGCAGTTTATATCCGGGAGGGTCTAATTCACCCCTCCACTTT
CASSLYPGGSNSPLHF
>TRBD2|TRBV19|.|TRBJ2-1
TGTGCCAGTAGTATAGGACTAGCGGGGGCCTATGAGCAGTTCTTC
CASSIGLAGAYEQFF
>TRBD1|TRBV19|few|TRBJ2-2
TGTGCCACCAGGGGTGGGACAGAGAACGCCGGGGAGCTGTTTTTT
CATRGGTENAGELFF
>.|TRBV15|once|TRBJ1-3
TGTGCCACCAGCAGAGTTCGGGCAGGGGTTTATGGAAACACCATATATTTT
CATSRVRAGVYGNTIYF
>.|TRBV30|.|TRBJ1-5
TGTGCCTGGAGTGTACCAGGGGTGAGCAATCAGCCCCAGCATTTT
CAWSVPGVSNQPQHF
>.|TRBV4-3|.|TRBJ1-5
TGCGCCAGCAGCCAAGATCCCCAACAGCCCCAGCATTTT
CASSQDPQQPQHF
>TRBD2|TRBV7-3|.|TRBJ2-2
TGTGCCAGCAGCTTAGCGGGGGGGCCGAACACCGGGGAGCTGTTTTTT
CASSLAGGPNTGELFF